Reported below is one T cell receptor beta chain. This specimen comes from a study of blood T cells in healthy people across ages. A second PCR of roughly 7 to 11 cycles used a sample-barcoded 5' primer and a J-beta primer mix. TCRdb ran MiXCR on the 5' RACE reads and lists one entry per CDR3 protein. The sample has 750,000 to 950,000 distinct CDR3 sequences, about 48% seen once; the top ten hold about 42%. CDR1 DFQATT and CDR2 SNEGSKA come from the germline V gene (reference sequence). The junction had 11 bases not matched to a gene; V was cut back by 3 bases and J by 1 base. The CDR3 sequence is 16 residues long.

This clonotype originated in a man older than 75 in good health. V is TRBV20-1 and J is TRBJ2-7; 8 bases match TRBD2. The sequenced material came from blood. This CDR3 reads CSARTPWSGSSYEQYF. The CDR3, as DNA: TGCAGTGCTAGGACCCCCTGGAGCGGGAGTTCCTACGAGCAGTACTTC.